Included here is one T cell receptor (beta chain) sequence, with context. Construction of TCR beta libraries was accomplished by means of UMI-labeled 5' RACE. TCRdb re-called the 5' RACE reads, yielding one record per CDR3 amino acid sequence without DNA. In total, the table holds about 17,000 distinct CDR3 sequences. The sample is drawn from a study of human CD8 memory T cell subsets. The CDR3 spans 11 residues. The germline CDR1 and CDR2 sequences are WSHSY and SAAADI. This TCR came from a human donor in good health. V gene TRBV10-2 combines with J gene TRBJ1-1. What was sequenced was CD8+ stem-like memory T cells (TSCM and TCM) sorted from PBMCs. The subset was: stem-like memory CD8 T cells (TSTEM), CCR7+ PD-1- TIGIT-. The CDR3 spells CASSEMNEAFF.